The entry below gives a single T cell receptor beta chain sequence along with its context. Its target is not known. This record belongs to a study of T cell responses to AZD1222 COVID-19 vaccine. Analyses pooled second doses at about 4 or about 12 weeks. Some clones are missing from TCRdb's copy, which holds only in-frame ones; the method was immunoSEQ multiplex PCR. The sample shows about 140,000 clones, 88% of them seen only once. Germline lookup yields CDR1 SGHRS and CDR2 YFSETQ. Trimming took off 4 bases at V and 5 bases at J, with 19 bases between the two ends. The CDR3 sequence is 15 residues long. General study findings and limits: Dominant CD4 TCR responses targeted spike regions 160-218 and 743-854. No day 14 peak samples; only post-peak repertoires were characterized. Donors were mostly white British, more females; clonal diversity possibly underestimated.

This chain connects TRBV5-1 to TRBJ2-7; a possible D gene is TRBD1 (5 bases). The origin of this receptor is an adult who received the AZD1222 COVID-19 vaccine. Sequenced material: peripheral blood, taken 28 days after the second AZD1222 dose. CDR3 in amino acids: CASSPVAGSTDEQYF. In DNA, the CDR3 is TGCGCCAGCAGCCCGGTGGCAGGGTCTACGGACGAGCAGTACTTC.